The sequence of this T cell receptor beta chain was determined in a study of blood T cell repertoires in COVID-19 (dated by TCRdb to the early 2020s). Concerning the study at large: The collaborator samples originated in the United States, Italy and Spain and spanned the acute and convalescent phases of COVID-19. The prospective study material was composed of cDNA or gDNA derived from T cells, B-cell-depleted T cells, or PBMCs. Deeply sampled blood TCRbeta repertoires from subjects exposed to, actively infected with, or recovered from COVID-19 were included in the dataset. The repertoires were made available in a free public database intended to serve as a resource for research on the immune response to SARS-CoV-2. The samples were drawn from the first 160 participants of the ongoing ImmuneRACE study and from 1,254 subjects provided by 6 global collaborators. Nearly every sample came with metadata listing a de-identified subject ID, COVID-19 status, age in years and sex. Where available, HLA class I and class II types were taken from metadata supplied by the sample provider and were not determined by assay-based typing.

The junction shows trimming of 5 bases on V and 8 bases on J, plus 19 bases between the germline ends. The CDR3, cysteine through phenylalanine, is 14 amino acids long. The sequence is cut down to CDR3 DNA, 42 bases in frame from base 1. The germline V gene sets CDR1 to SGDLS and CDR2 to YYNGEE. Whole blood was collected in K2EDTA tubes by collaborating institutions according to the institutions' own protocols. For TCRbeta analysis, collaborator samples were shipped as frozen whole blood, as isolated PBMCs, or as DNA extracted from either sample type. Paper-wide results and their limitations: The quantity of clinical and demographic metadata differed by source and by participant and was supplied without curation.

A remark on this clone: The antigen it recognizes is unknown. No base quality information exists; no much larger clone differs at one position.

TCRbeta CDR3 regions were amplified from genomic DNA by means of the immunoSEQ Assay, a bias-controlled multiplex PCR. The published analysis was carried out like this. The number of nucleated cells in each sample was estimated by amplification of reference gene primers within the assay. Sequence reads were collapsed and filtered to measure the absolute abundance of every unique TCRbeta CDR3 rearrangement. For each sample, productive Simpson clonality was calculated by taking the square root of Simpson's diversity index across productive rearrangements. TCRdb re-hosts the immuneACCESS table, in-frame sequences only. Its copies lack some clones; in the studies checked, an unresolved V gene accounts for under half of them, and the cause for the rest is not known. V and J calls and clone size follow that table, whereas D and trimming were derived from the DNA. The sample records 250,000 to 350,000 clones, 75% to 90% of which are singletons. The ten largest account for more than 2% of the sample.

The source of this sequence is a man between 18 and 29 years old with active or convalescent COVID-19. Sequencing was performed on peripheral blood. The V and J genes are TRBV9 and TRBJ1-2; TRBD1 is possibly the D segment (5 matching bases). The CDR3 reads CASSRIVQDPGYTF. The DNA sequence reads TGTGCCAGCAGTCGAATAGTACAGGACCCCGGCTACACCTTC.